The source of this T cell receptor beta chain is a study of shared clonotypes between healthy human individuals. Study-wide findings and caveats: Non-shared clonotypes had lower generation probabilities than clonotypes shared by all four sorted-subset donors.

Repertoires were generated with immunoSEQ multiplex PCR, while TCRdb's copy carries only in-frame clones and drops some. The repertoire includes over a million clones, approximately 96% of them detected once, and roughly 1.2% sits in the top ten. The CDR3 is made up of 15 amino acids. Germline V gene data show CDR1 as SQVTM and CDR2 as ANQGSEA. V was clipped by 6 bases and J by 1 base, with 16 bases between them. Comment on this clone: What it binds is not known.

This receptor was taken from a man aged 30 to 45 in good health. The sample consisted of naive CD4+ T cells sorted from blood. As to subset: CD45RA+ positively selected. The V and J genes are TRBV29-1 and TRBJ2-1; tentatively, D is TRBD2 (6 bases). CDR3 in DNA: TGCAGCGTGGGGCGAGCGGGCCCTTCCTACAATGAGCAGTTCTTC. Translating it yields CSVGRAGPSYNEQFF.